This entry lists 25 T cell receptor beta chains sequenced from one sample in a study of shared clonotypes between healthy human individuals (TCRdb year 2020). CD8 naive samples were CD45RO-negative cells positively selected for CCR7, giving a CD45RA+CCR7+ population that excluded TemRA cells. Libraries came from the immunoSEQ multiplex PCR assay. Entries here come from immuneACCESS through TCRdb and include only in-frame sequences with V and J called. Some clones fail to appear in such tables; in the studies checked, an unresolved V gene covers under half of the shortfall, and the cause of the remainder is unknown. The sample table contains roughly 890,000 clones; only one count was recorded for 92% of them. Around 24% of the sample goes to the ten largest clones. Sequenced sample: naive CD8+ T cells sorted from blood. Reading the label with the study, this specimen's cell subset or site is: CD45RA+CCR7+. The receptor set was obtained from a man aged 25-45 years in good health.

The chain recombines TRBV9 with TRBJ2-3; 8 bases match TRBD2. Germline loops: CDR1 SGDLS, CDR2 YYNGEE. Losses at the gene ends were 0 bases for V and 2 bases for J; bases not matched to a gene: 8. This CDR3 region has 17 residues. The CDR3 sequence is CASSVAPVLAATDTQYF. In DNA, the CDR3 is TGTGCCAGCAGCGTAGCCCCAGTACTAGCGGCCACAGATACGCAGTATTTT. Combining the CDR3 with reference TRBV9 and TRBJ2-3 gives the whole variable domain DSGVTQTPKHLITATGQRVTLRCSPRSGDLSVYWYQQSLDQGLQFLIQYYNGEERAKGNILERFSAQQFPDLHSELNLSSLELGDSALYFCASSVAPVLAATDTQYFGPGTRLTVL.

The V call is TRBV11-2, the J call TRBJ2-1, with D possibly being TRBD2 (7 bases). CDR3 length equals 15 residues. Germline V gene data show CDR1 as SGHAT and CDR2 as FQNNGV. With 7 bases removed from V and 0 bases from J, the gap between germline ends came to 13 bases. This CDR3 is CASTLADSSYNEQFF. CDR3 bases: TGTGCCAGCACCCTAGCGGACAGCTCCTACAATGAGCAGTTCTTC.

The gene calls are TRBV4-1 and TRBJ2-7; unclear D gene. The CDR3 extends over 14 amino acids. Germline V CDR1 and CDR2: MGHRA, YSYEKL. V was clipped by 3 bases and J by 1 base, with 10 bases between them. CDR3 in DNA: TGCGCCAGCAGCCAGGCCGACAAATCCTACGAGCAGTACTTC. Protein sequence: CASSQADKSYEQYF.

The chain uses TRBV14 and TRBJ1-1, with D possibly being TRBD1 (5 bases). Germline values: CDR1 SGHDN, CDR2 FVKESK. The germline V and J ends were trimmed by 6 bases and 3 bases, with 8 bases remaining between them. The CDR3 is made up of 12 amino acids. In nucleotides, the CDR3 is TGTGCCAGCAGACCAGGGTACACTGAAGCTTTCTTT. Its protein product is CASRPGYTEAFF.

J is TRBJ1-5 and V is TRBV4-3, with D perhaps matching TRBD1 (5 bases). The CDR3 extends over 16 amino acids. The V gene's germline CDR1 is LGHNA and CDR2 YSLEER. Between the trimmed V and J ends, which lost 0 bases and 3 bases, there was a span of 12 bases. The CDR3 here is CASSQDHSGFNQPQHF. The DNA for the CDR3 is TGCGCCAGCAGCCAAGATCATTCAGGGTTCAATCAGCCCCAGCATTTT.

The CDR3 DNA sequence: TGCAGCGTTGAAGGATGGGATAAGACCTCCTACAATGAGCAGTTCTTC. Amino acid sequence: CSVEGWDKTSYNEQFF. V usage is TRBV29-1 and J usage is TRBJ2-1; no definite D call. Trimming pared 1 base from V and 0 bases from J, leaving 13 bases between. The CDR3 has 16 residues. Germline CDR1 SQVTM, CDR2 ANQGSEA.

The chain carries TRBV28 and TRBJ1-1; D is ambiguous. V was pared by 5 bases and J by 2 bases, with 9 bases between. The V gene's germline CDR1 is MDHEN and CDR2 SYDVKM. This CDR3 is built from 13 residues. The CDR3 DNA reads as TGTGCCAGCAGTCTCTCCCCTAACACTGAAGCTTTCTTT. Protein sequence: CASSLSPNTEAFF.

Concerning this clone itself: Within the sample, other DNA sequences also encode this same CDR3. V and J are TRBV29-1 and TRBJ2-7; 8 bases are shared with TRBD1. The J segment lost 1 base and the V segment lost 5 bases, leaving 4 bases of the junction unmatched. The CDR3 spans 13 residues. Germline V gene sequence: CDR1 SQVTM, CDR2 ANQGSEA. CDR3: CSVRTGNSYEQYF. The CDR3 region has the DNA TGCAGCGTTAGGACAGGGAATTCCTACGAGCAGTACTTC.

The chain is built from TRBV7-6 and TRBJ2-3; a possible D gene is TRBD2 (6 bases). The V gene lost 1 base and the J gene lost 3 bases, with 8 bases spanning the gap. The CDR3 runs to 14 residues. The germline V gene has CDR1 SGHVS and CDR2 FNYEAQ. This CDR3 is CASSLGGRTDTQYF. CDR3 coding DNA: TGTGCCAGCAGCTTAGGGGGGAGGACAGATACGCAGTATTTT.

This chain joins TRBV7-9 and TRBJ2-7; 10 bases map to TRBD1. This CDR3 is built from 14 residues. Germline V gene lookup returns CDR1 SEHNR and CDR2 FQNEAQ (reference sequence). The ends lost 4 bases at V and 7 bases at J; junction bases unmatched: 7. CDR3 region: CASSSGTGEWEQYF. In DNA, the CDR3 is TGTGCCAGCAGCTCAGGGACAGGGGAATGGGAGCAGTACTTC.

The chain links TRBV27 to TRBJ2-7, with TRBD2 matching over 7 bases. Losses at the gene ends were 4 bases for V and 6 bases for J; bases not matched to a gene: 3. The CDR3 sequence is 12 residues long. Germline V gene lookup returns CDR1 MNHEY and CDR2 SMNVEV (reference sequence). CDR3 sequence (DNA): TGTGCCAGCAGTTGGGGGGGTGCCGAGCAGTACTTC. Translating gives CASSWGGAEQYF.

This sequence joins TRBV28 and TRBJ2-1; tentative D call: TRBD2 (6 bases). Trimming pared 5 bases from V and 3 bases from J, leaving 14 bases between. Germline loops: CDR1 MDHEN, CDR2 SYDVKM. The CDR3 has 15 amino acids. CDR3 coding DNA: TGTGCCAGCAGTGCGGGACTTAGTCACTACAATGAGCAGTTCTTC. This encodes CASSAGLSHYNEQFF.

The rearrangement uses TRBV6-5 and TRBJ2-1; 10 bases map to TRBD2. J lost 9 bases, V lost 4 bases, and 6 bases had no gene match. Per the germline V gene, CDR1 is MNHEY and CDR2 is SVGAGI. The CDR3 spans 14 residues. This CDR3 reads CASSLLAGGFEQFF. The CDR3 DNA reads TGTGCCAGCAGTTTATTAGCGGGAGGATTTGAGCAGTTCTTC.

The chain combines TRBV29-1 with TRBJ2-7; D remains unclear. Looked up from germline, CDR1 is SQVTM and CDR2 is ANQGSEA. V was trimmed by 7 bases and J by 0 bases, leaving 13 bases between them. The CDR3 spans 13 residues. CDR3 nucleotides: TGCAGCGCCTGTGTTCAAAACTCCTACGAGCAGTACTTC. It is translated as CSACVQNSYEQYF.

The sample holds one count of this clone. The chain links TRBV7-9 to TRBJ2-5; TRBD2 is a possible D gene (5 bases). The V end was cut by 5 bases, the J end by 5 bases, with 15 bases between. Germline CDR1 is SEHNR and CDR2 is FQNEAQ (reference sequence). The CDR3 contains 14 residues. The CDR3 DNA reads TGTGCCAGCAGCCTGTGGAGAGGGTGGGAGACCCAGTACTTC. The encoded protein is CASSLWRGWETQYF.

The rearrangement uses TRBV4-1 and TRBJ2-7; 10 bases match TRBD2. CDR3 length equals 15 residues. Germline lookup yields CDR1 MGHRA and CDR2 YSYEKL. J lost 4 bases, V lost 0 bases, and 3 bases had no gene match. CDR3 region: CASSQDELAGYEQYF. CDR3 sequence (DNA): TGCGCCAGCAGCCAAGATGAACTAGCGGGGTACGAGCAGTACTTC.

This chain joins TRBV5-1 and TRBJ2-7, with D maybe TRBD1 (6 bases). The V end was cut by 3 bases, the J end by 7 bases, with 17 bases between. The CDR3 has 14 amino acids. The germline gives CDR1 SGHRS, CDR2 YFSETQ. CDR3 DNA sequence: TGCGCCAGCAGCTACAGGGCGGCGGTTCGGGAGCAGTACTTC. Residues: CASSYRAAVREQYF.

This chain uses TRBV7-9 with TRBJ2-7, with 8 bases fitting TRBD1. Germline lookup yields CDR1 SEHNR and CDR2 FQNEAQ (reference sequence). The CDR3 is made up of 16 amino acids. V lost 4 bases to trimming and J lost 0 bases; unmatched junction nucleotides: 8. The CDR3 DNA reads as TGTGCCAGCAGCTCCCCAGGGGGCCTACTCTCCTACGAGCAGTACTTC. The encoded protein is CASSSPGGLLSYEQYF.

The V gene is TRBV27, the J gene TRBJ2-3, with 8 bases identical to TRBD1. V was clipped by 3 bases and J by 15 bases; unmatched bases: 14. CDR1 and CDR2 from the germline V gene are MNHEY and SMNVEV (reference sequence). The CDR3 covers 14 residues. The chain's CDR3 is CASSLTLDRGVLYF. CDR3 coding DNA: TGTGCCAGCAGTTTGACCCTCGACAGGGGAGTCCTTTATTTT.

The CDR3 loop is CASSEGLFYEQYF. The CDR3 coding sequence is TGTGCCAGCAGTGAAGGACTTTTCTACGAGCAGTACTTC. The chain joins TRBV25-1 to TRBJ2-7; D might be TRBD2 (5 bases). The CDR3 is 13 amino acids. Trimming took 2 bases from V and 3 from J, leaving 8 bases between them. The germline V gene has CDR1 MGHDK and CDR2 SYGVNS.

The rearrangement joins TRBV27 to TRBJ2-5; D not certain. The V end lost 5 bases, the J end lost 2 bases, and 3 bases lay between the germline ends. The germline V gene has CDR1 MNHEY and CDR2 SMNVEV (reference sequence). The CDR3 consists of 11 residues. The DNA for the CDR3 is TGTGCCAGCAGTCGACAAGAGACCCAGTACTTC. It encodes CASSRQETQYF.

A word on this clone: The identical CDR3 is also encoded by other nucleotide sequences in the sample. The chain joins TRBV9 to TRBJ2-7, with no clear D. Germline assignment: CDR1 SGDLS and CDR2 YYNGEE. The CDR3 is 14 residues long. V was cut by 0 bases and J by 1 base, with 8 bases left in between. CDR3 nucleotide sequence: TGTGCCAGCAGCGTAGAACAGAGTTCCTACGAGCAGTACTTC. This codes for CASSVEQSSYEQYF.

This sequence joins TRBV5-6 and TRBJ2-7; TRBD2 is a possible D gene (5 bases). This CDR3 has 14 residues. Per germline, CDR1 SGHDT and CDR2 YYEEEE. Trimming removed 0 bases at V and 3 bases at J, with 10 bases between. The CDR3 here is CASSLALVNYEQYF. The CDR3 DNA sequence: TGTGCCAGCAGCTTGGCACTAGTTAACTACGAGCAGTACTTC.

The rearrangement joins TRBV7-9 to TRBJ2-1, with a tentative D call TRBD2 (6 bases). V was trimmed by 4 bases and J by 6 bases, leaving 13 bases between them. Germline V CDR1 and CDR2: SEHNR, FQNEAQ (reference sequence). This CDR3 comprises 14 residues. Written as DNA, the CDR3 is TGTGCCAGCAGCTCCTCCGGGACTCCCAATGAGCAGTTCTTC. Amino acid sequence: CASSSSGTPNEQFF.

The chain recombines TRBV6-5 with TRBJ2-1; TRBD1 matches at 9 bases. V was clipped by 5 bases and J by 7 bases; unmatched bases: 9. CDR3 length: 15 residues. The germline V gene encodes CDR1 MNHEY and CDR2 SVGAGI. The CDR3 DNA reads TGTGCCAGCAGTCCCCGGGACAGGGTTAAAAATGAGCAGTTCTTC. Translation: CASSPRDRVKNEQFF.